One sample yielded the 13 T cell receptor beta chains listed below, sequenced in a study of shared clonotypes between healthy human individuals (dated by TCRdb to about 2020). Receptor libraries were prepared by the immunoSEQ multiplex PCR assay. The table was pulled from immuneACCESS by TCRdb, which kept in-frame rearrangements only. Such tables lose some clones; where checked, under half of the loss comes from unresolved V genes, and the rest has no known cause. Recorded for this sample are roughly 2.6 million clones; about 92% of them occurred a single time. The top ten hold over 0.12% of the sample. The specimen was naive CD4+ T cells sorted from blood. Reading the label with the study, this specimen's cell subset or site is: CD45RA+ positively selected. The source is a man aged 18 to 30 in good health.

This chain connects TRBV9 to TRBJ2-3; weak D call: TRBD1 (6 bases). The CDR3 is made up of 15 amino acids. Deletions cut 1 base from V and 4 bases from J, with 13 bases between. Germline V gene data show CDR1 as SGDLS and CDR2 as YYNGEE. CDR3 sequence (DNA): TGTGCCAGCAGCGTAAGGGCAGGGGTAGCAGATACGCAGTATTTT. Amino acids: CASSVRAGVADTQYF. Variable domain in full (rest from reference TRBV9 and TRBJ2-3): DSGVTQTPKHLITATGQRVTLRCSPRSGDLSVYWYQQSLDQGLQFLIQYYNGEERAKGNILERFSAQQFPDLHSELNLSSLELGDSALYFCASSVRAGVADTQYFGPGTRLTVL.

The rearrangement joins TRBV10-3 to TRBJ1-4; D is undetermined. The germline V gene encodes CDR1 ENHRY and CDR2 SYGVKD. The CDR3 sequence is 14 residues long. The germline V and J ends were trimmed by 3 bases and 4 bases, with 9 bases remaining between them. The DNA for the CDR3 is TGTGCCATCAGTGAATCGGCCAGTAATGAAAAACTGTTTTTT. Protein product: CAISESASNEKLFF.

This clone was observed once. The chain combines TRBV6-5 with TRBJ2-2, with 11 bases identical to TRBD1. CDR3 length: 16 amino acids. J was trimmed by 6 bases and V by 2 bases; bases with no gene match: 5. Germline V gene data show CDR1 as MNHEY and CDR2 as SVGAGI. The CDR3 protein is CASSYPGTGGSGELFF. In nucleotides, the CDR3 is TGTGCCAGCAGTTACCCCGGGACAGGGGGTTCCGGGGAGCTGTTTTTT.

The rearrangement joins TRBV4-1 to TRBJ2-3; 7 bases are shared with TRBD2. In germline, CDR1 is MGHRA, CDR2 YSYEKL. Losses at the gene ends were 4 bases for V and 1 base for J; bases not matched to a gene: 11. CDR3 length: 17 amino acids. The CDR3, as DNA: TGCGCCAGCAGCCGGGAAGGCGGGGGATGGGGCACAGATACGCAGTATTTT. Protein: CASSREGGGWGTDTQYF.

This clone came up once. The chain combines TRBV5-6 with TRBJ1-1; a possible D gene is TRBD1 (5 bases). Germline V lookup: CDR1 SGHDT, CDR2 YYEEEE. Trimming cost V 0 bases and J 6 bases, with 9 bases left between them. The CDR3 length is 13 residues. CDR3 protein: CASSLGRAPEAFF. Here the CDR3 DNA reads TGTGCCAGCAGCTTGGGCAGGGCCCCTGAAGCTTTCTTT.

Comments on this clone: Other DNA sequences in the sample encode the same CDR3. The J gene is TRBJ2-6, the V gene TRBV15; D is ambiguous. Germline CDR1 is LNHNV and CDR2 is YYDKDF (reference sequence). Between the trimmed V and J ends, which lost 4 bases and 0 bases, there was a span of 7 bases. This CDR3 contains 15 residues. The CDR3 reads CATSTGGSGANVLTF. The CDR3 DNA sequence: TGTGCCACCAGCACGGGCGGCTCTGGGGCCAACGTCCTGACTTTC.

This clone was counted only a few times. The sample contains more than one DNA sequence encoding this CDR3. The chain recombines TRBV5-1 with TRBJ2-7; D remains unclear. The germline gives CDR1 SGHRS, CDR2 YFSETQ. CDR3 length equals 11 residues. V was shortened by 0 bases and J by 4 bases, with 2 bases between the two germline ends. The DNA of the CDR3 is TGCGCCAGCAGCTTGGGATACGAGCAGTACTTC. This translates into CASSLGYEQYF.

This rearrangement joins TRBV6-5 to TRBJ2-1, with D tentatively TRBD1 (6 bases). The CDR3 is 13 amino acids. Germline V gene sequence: CDR1 MNHEY, CDR2 SVGAGI. V lost 8 bases, J lost 7 bases, and 15 bases lay in between. The CDR3 DNA sequence: TGTGCCAGCGCACAGGGTAGATCAAATGAGCAGTTCTTC. This gives the protein CASAQGRSNEQFF.

This rearrangement joins TRBV2 to TRBJ2-5, with D possibly TRBD2 on 6 matching bases. CDR1 is SNHLY and CDR2 is FYNNEI in the germline V gene. This CDR3 region has 16 residues. V lost 6 bases to trimming and J lost 5 bases, with 22 bases between them. CDR3 sequence (DNA): TGTGCCAGCAGAGGCCCCGAGGAAGGGAGGATGGAGACCCAGTACTTC. This encodes CASRGPEEGRMETQYF.

V is TRBV5-1 and J is TRBJ2-7; 10 bases align to TRBD2. The CDR3 is 13 residues long. Trimming took 5 bases from V and 5 from J; bases not matched to a gene: 4. CDR1 is SGHRS, CDR2 YFSETQ, per germline. As DNA, the CDR3 is TGCGCCAGCAGAACTAGCGGGACAAACGAGCAGTACTTC. It yields the protein CASRTSGTNEQYF.

As to this clone: The sample contains more than one DNA sequence encoding this CDR3. The J gene is TRBJ2-3, the V gene TRBV18; D not certain. The V gene lost 2 bases and the J gene lost 2 bases, with 8 bases spanning the gap. Per germline, CDR1 KGHSH and CDR2 LQKENI. The length of the CDR3 is 14 residues. CDR3 coding DNA: TGTGCCAGCTCACCAGGTACCCACACAGATACGCAGTATTTT. Encoded protein: CASSPGTHTDTQYF.

The gene calls are TRBV27 and TRBJ2-7; D not certain. Germline loops: CDR1 MNHEY, CDR2 SMNVEV (reference sequence). The V end lost 4 bases, the J end lost 4 bases, and 17 bases lay between the germline ends. The CDR3 has 15 amino acids. The CDR3 sequence: CASSWGRAQSYEQYF. CDR3 nucleotide sequence: TGTGCCAGCAGTTGGGGTCGGGCCCAGAGTTACGAGCAGTACTTC.

J is TRBJ2-2 and V is TRBV11-3; D is perhaps TRBD2 (7 bases). The germline gives CDR1 SGHNT, CDR2 YENEEA. The ends were cut back, 8 bases at V and 5 bases at J, with 15 bases in the middle. The CDR3 has 14 residues. The CDR3 region is CASLRGGDTGELFF. CDR3 bases: TGTGCCAGCTTACGAGGGGGGGATACCGGGGAGCTGTTTTTT.